Listed below are T cell receptor beta chains from one sample, sequenced in a study of blood T cell repertoires in COVID-19. The repertoire was sequenced with immunoSEQ multiplex PCR; TCRdb's copy has only in-frame clones and lacks some. Of approximately 220,000 clones listed, roughly nine tenths are singletons. Sequenced input: peripheral blood. The receptors here all came from a man in his forties or fifties with acute or convalescent COVID-19. Both conserved end residues are part of each CDR3. The D gene is left open where the match is weak. Expanded clones are given a class, and other clones once, few, many or no size at all.

>.|TRBV18|.|19|TRBJ2-5
CASSHPEGKPWLSGETQYF
TGTGCCAGCTCACACCCTGAGGGAAAACCTTGGTTGTCGGGAGAGACCCAGTACTTC
>.|TRBV6-1|.|16|TRBJ2-3
CASSEAVTTAGDTQYF
TGTGCCAGCAGTGAAGCGGTAACGACTGCTGGAGATACGCAGTATTTT
>.|TRBV4-1|.|15|TRBJ2-3
CASSQLTGRRDTQYF
TGCGCCAGCAGCCAGCTAACAGGGCGGAGAGATACGCAGTATTTT
>.|TRBV11-2|TRBD1|15|TRBJ2-7
CASSSPGQGAYEQYF
TGTGCCAGCAGCTCGCCGGGACAGGGAGCCTACGAGCAGTACTTC
>.|TRBV6-4|TRBD2|16|TRBJ2-3
CASSEGSGGSTDTQYF
TGTGCCAGCAGTGAGGGGAGCGGGGGTAGCACAGATACGCAGTATTTT
>.|TRBV5-4|TRBD2|17|TRBJ2-3
CASSPRGSGGSTDTQYF
TGTGCCAGCAGCCCCCGAGGGAGCGGGGGTAGCACAGATACGCAGTATTTT
>once|TRBV18|TRBD1|16|TRBJ1-1
CASSPIQGGQGTEAFF
TGTGCCAGCTCACCCATTCAGGGGGGCCAAGGCACTGAAGCTTTCTTT
>once|TRBV15|.|17|TRBJ2-3
CATSRDRGDTHTDTQYF
TGTGCCACCAGCAGAGATAGAGGGGACACGCACACAGATACGCAGTATTTT
>.|TRBV28|.|16|TRBJ1-1
CASSSPRRVLNTEAFF
TGTGCCAGCAGTTCCCCCCGGAGGGTATTGAACACTGAAGCTTTCTTT
>.|TRBV11-2|.|15|TRBJ1-2
CASSGWVEGGFGYTF
TGTGCCAGCAGCGGATGGGTGGAGGGAGGATTCGGCTACACCTTC
>.|TRBV19|.|15|TRBJ2-1
CASSMVYAGMSEQFF
TGTGCCAGTAGTATGGTGTACGCGGGGATGAGTGAGCAGTTCTTC
>.|TRBV4-1|TRBD2|15|TRBJ2-1
CASSQVSGTYNEQFF
TGCGCCAGCAGCCAAGTTAGCGGGACTTACAATGAGCAGTTCTTC
>.|TRBV18|TRBD1|16|TRBJ1-2
CASSLPGQGPEGGYTF
TGTGCCAGCTCACTACCGGGACAGGGCCCTGAAGGGGGCTACACCTTC
>.|TRBV4-2|TRBD2|16|TRBJ2-7
CASSQDRPSGRYEQYF
TGTGCCAGCAGCCAAGATCGTCCTAGCGGGAGGTACGAGCAGTACTTC
>.|TRBV5-1|.|13|TRBJ2-2
CASTSSNTGELFF
TGCGCCAGCACTTCCTCGAACACCGGGGAGCTGTTTTTT
>.|TRBV5-1|TRBD1|13|TRBJ2-7
CASSLGTDYEQYF
TGCGCCAGCAGCCTCGGGACAGACTACGAGCAGTACTTC
>.|TRBV19|.|14|TRBJ1-2
CASSPGREVRGYTF
TGTGCCAGTAGTCCGGGGAGGGAGGTACGCGGCTACACCTTC
>.|TRBV5-1|.|15|TRBJ2-6
CASSGGSSGANVLTF
TGCGCCAGCAGCGGGGGCAGTTCCGGGGCCAACGTCCTGACTTTC
>.|TRBV2|.|15|TRBJ1-5
CASDINRSGNQPQHF
TGTGCCAGCGATATTAACAGATCTGGCAATCAGCCCCAGCATTTT
>.|TRBV19|.|13|TRBJ2-1
CASSRGNYNEQFF
TGTGCCAGTAGTAGAGGGAATTACAATGAGCAGTTCTTC